This passage covers 19 T cell receptor beta chains from one sample sequenced in a study of regulatory T cells in long-lasting Graves disease. Time point of the sample: persistent/refractory GD, antithyroid drugs over 5 years with positive TRAb. Preparation of the TCR library used RNA extracted from PBMCs. The authors built TCR beta libraries using iRepertoire HTBI primers and Arm-PCR of CDR3 regions. Each CDR3 protein is one row after TCRdb ran MiXCR on the multiplex PCR reads. The sample records about 660,000 distinct CDR3 sequences, about 30% being singletons. Sequencing used peripheral blood mononuclear cells (PBMCs), obtained when the disease was refractory, from a patient treated with antithyroid drugs. These receptors all stem from a female donor with Graves disease.

In its sample, this clonotype was seen many times. The chain employs TRBV6-1 and TRBJ2-5; 10 bases line up with TRBD1. Looked up from germline, CDR1 is MNHNS and CDR2 is SASEGT. The J segment lost 5 bases and the V segment lost 4 bases, leaving 4 bases of the junction unmatched. The CDR3 has 14 amino acids. CDR3: CASSGPGQGETQYF. CDR3 in DNA: TGTGCCAGCAGTGGACCGGGACAGGGGGAGACCCAGTACTTC.

The V gene is TRBV7-2, the J gene TRBJ1-2; perhaps TRBD1 as D (5 bases). Per germline, CDR1 SGHTA and CDR2 FQGNSA. The length of the CDR3 is 14 residues. V lost 1 base and J 5 bases, leaving 11 bases between the germline ends. CDR3 amino acids: CASSLVRGMYGYTF. CDR3 bases: TGTGCCAGCAGCTTAGTTCGGGGGATGTATGGCTACACCTTC.

V gene TRBV3-1 combines with J gene TRBJ1-1; a weak D match, TRBD1 (6 bases). The CDR3 consists of 12 residues. Germline V CDR1 and CDR2: LGHDT, YNNKEL (reference sequence). V dropped 1 base and J dropped 11 bases, with 11 bases sitting between them. CDR3 loop: CASSQGNREAFF. CDR3 sequence (DNA): TGTGCCAGCAGCCAAGGGAACAGGGAGGCTTTCTTT.

CDR3 residues: CASSPRLAGVFGELFF. Here the CDR3 DNA reads TGTGCCAGCAGCCCCCGACTAGCGGGAGTCTTCGGGGAGCTGTTTTTT. J is TRBJ2-2 and V is TRBV7-9; TRBD2 matches 12 bases. The CDR3 extends over 16 amino acids. The germline CDR1 and CDR2 sequences are SEHNR and FQNEAQ (reference sequence). V gave up 5 bases and J gave up 7 bases; unmatched junction bases: 8.

This clonotype has a handful of counts. CDR3 in amino acids: CASSPYRGREYEQYF. In DNA form, the CDR3 reads TGTGCCAGCAGCCCCTACAGGGGCCGGGAGTACGAGCAGTACTTC. This chain links TRBV7-2 with TRBJ2-7; tentatively, D is TRBD1 (7 bases). V lost 5 bases and J 4 bases, leaving 18 bases between the germline ends. The germline gives CDR1 SGHTA, CDR2 FQGNSA. This CDR3 region has 15 residues.

This clonotype was observed at least ten times. The chain is built from TRBV12-3 or TRBV12-4 and TRBJ1-2, with 7 bases lining up with TRBD1. After removal of 7 bases from V and 2 bases from J, the junction contained 7 bases not matched to a gene. This CDR3 comprises 14 residues. The CDR3 is CASNAQGQNYGYTF. In DNA form, the CDR3 reads TGTGCCAGCAACGCCCAGGGACAGAACTATGGCTACACCTTC.

In its sample, this clonotype was seen many times. The V and J genes are TRBV12-3 or TRBV12-4 and TRBJ1-2; 9 bases agree with TRBD1. Trimming removed 6 bases from V and 6 bases from J; junction bases left unmatched: 14. The CDR3 length is 16 residues. CDR3 sequence (DNA): TGTGCCAGCAGCAGTAGGACAGGGGCGTTTGAGGATGGCTACACCTTC. This encodes CASSSRTGAFEDGYTF.

V is TRBV5-1 and J is TRBJ1-4; 9 bases line up with TRBD1. The length of the CDR3 is 15 residues. CDR1 is SGHRS and CDR2 is YFSETQ in the germline V gene. V gave up 1 base and J gave up 5 bases; unmatched junction bases: 3. The CDR3: CASSLQTGGNEKLFF. In DNA, the CDR3 is TGCGCCAGCAGCTTGCAGACAGGGGGGAATGAAAAACTGTTTTTT.

This clonotype has a handful of counts. CDR3 coding DNA: TGTGCCAGCAGCTTAAAAGGGATCGTGGAAGCTTTCTTT. It yields the protein CASSLKGIVEAFF. The J gene is TRBJ1-1, the V gene TRBV11-2; D is ambiguous. Germline loops: CDR1 SGHAT, CDR2 FQNNGV. The length of the CDR3 is 13 residues. Trimming cost V 2 bases and J 8 bases, with 12 bases left between them.

This clonotype was seen a handful of times. The chain has TRBV3-1 and TRBJ2-7; D might be TRBD1 (5 bases). Per the germline V gene, CDR1 is LGHDT and CDR2 is YNNKEL (reference sequence). V was trimmed by 3 bases and J by 5 bases, leaving 14 bases between them. The CDR3 has 14 amino acids. The DNA of the CDR3 is TGTGCCAGCAGCCACCAGGGTGCGATAGACGAGCAGTACTTC. It translates to CASSHQGAIDEQYF.

The table lists this clonotype with a few counts. The chain uses TRBV6-1 and TRBJ2-1; 8 nucleotides align to TRBD2. CDR1 MNHNS and CDR2 SASEGT come from the germline V gene. After removal of 6 bases from V and 6 bases from J, the junction contained 7 bases not matched to a gene. This CDR3 has 14 amino acids. CDR3 coding DNA: TGTGCCAGCAGGGCGGCTAGCGGGTCCAATGAGCAGTTCTTC. This encodes CASRAASGSNEQFF.

The sample holds a few counts of this clonotype. The chain has TRBV27 and TRBJ2-3, with 12 bases identical to TRBD2. The ends lost 2 bases at V and 2 bases at J; junction bases unmatched: 5. The CDR3 contains 17 residues. Germline loops: CDR1 MNHEY, CDR2 SMNVEV (reference sequence). The CDR3 region is CASSLRLAGGPTDTQYF. Written as DNA, the CDR3 is TGTGCCAGCAGTTTAAGGCTAGCGGGAGGGCCCACAGATACGCAGTATTTT.

This clonotype has a handful of counts. The chain has TRBV6-2 or TRBV6-3 and TRBJ1-4; TRBD1 aligns across 8 bases. V lost 4 bases and J lost 8; bases outside the gene matches: 15. Germline values: CDR1 MNHEY, CDR2 SVGEGT. The CDR3 has 17 residues. Written as DNA, the CDR3 is TGTGCCAGCAGTTCCCGCCTTTGGACAGGGAACGCGGAAAAACTGTTTTTT. Its translation: CASSSRLWTGNAEKLFF.

A few counts support this clonotype. This chain uses TRBV6-2 or TRBV6-3 with TRBJ1-1; D not resolved. The CDR3 has 14 amino acids. Trimming shortened V by 3 bases and J by 7 bases, and 15 bases separated the two germline ends. CDR1 is MNHEY, CDR2 SVGEGT, per germline. The CDR3 DNA sequence: TGTGCCAGCAGTTATCTTCCGGGGTGGGATGAAGCTTTCTTT. Its translation: CASSYLPGWDEAFF.

The chain links TRBV27 to TRBJ1-1; D gene unclear. V lost 8 bases to trimming and J lost 0 bases, with 10 bases between them. The CDR3 spans 13 residues. Germline loops: CDR1 MNHEY, CDR2 SMNVEV (reference sequence). CDR3 nucleotides: TGTGCCAGCTCCCACGGGGTGAACACTGAAGCTTTCTTT. Amino acids: CASSHGVNTEAFF.

In its sample, this clonotype was seen once. One base away lies a much larger clone, so this may be a sequencing read error. The chain combines TRBV7-2 with TRBJ1-1; D remains unclear. V was trimmed by 1 base and J by 8 bases, leaving 8 bases between them. From germline, CDR1 is SGHTA and CDR2 FQGNSA. CDR3 length: 12 residues. As DNA, the CDR3 is TGTGCCAGCAGCTTAGGTATGATCGAAGCTTTCTTT. Translation gives CASSLGMIEAFF.

This sequence joins TRBV19 and TRBJ1-1; D remains ambiguous. The germline V gene encodes CDR1 LNHDA and CDR2 SQIVND (reference sequence). This CDR3 has 13 amino acids. The V gene lost 8 bases and the J gene lost 4 bases, with 14 bases spanning the gap. CDR3 in DNA: TGTGCCAGTGGAAGGAGAGGTAGCACTGAAGCTTTCTTT. This sequence encodes CASGRRGSTEAFF.

The gene calls are TRBV20-1 and TRBJ1-5; a weak D match, TRBD1 (6 bases). The CDR3 extends over 14 amino acids. V lost 4 bases, J lost 0 bases, and 10 bases lay in between. Per germline, CDR1 DFQATT and CDR2 SNEGSKA (reference sequence). Written as DNA, the CDR3 is TGCAGTGCTACAGGGGTCTATAGCAATCAGCCCCAGCATTTT. This gives the protein CSATGVYSNQPQHF.

The chain employs TRBV28 and TRBJ2-6; the D is unclear. CDR1 MDHEN and CDR2 SYDVKM come from the germline V gene. The CDR3 has 14 residues. The germline V and J ends were trimmed by 6 bases and 3 bases, with 9 bases remaining between them. The CDR3: CASRRVDGANVLTF. In nucleotides, the CDR3 is TGTGCCAGCAGAAGGGTGGATGGGGCCAACGTCCTGACTTTC.